The clone carrying this T cell receptor (beta chain) has a handful of counts. Antigen unknown. The data belong to a study of OX40 agonist ivuxolimab in advanced cancers. Study-level background: Patients were treated with intravenous ivuxolimab, dosed at 0.01 to 10 mg/kg and infused every 2 weeks. Under the entry rules, prior anti-PD-1, anti-PD-L1 or anti-CTLA-4 therapy was allowed, and around 36% had some. Study findings and constraints: The CD4+ and CD8+ T cells in the blood had expanded clonally by week 6 at 0.1 to 3.0 mg/kg.

Baseline, cycle 4 day 1, and cycle 7 day 1 were the blood sampling points. CDR1 is MNHNY, CDR2 SVGAGI, per germline (reference sequence). The CDR3 length is 15 residues. V lost 2 bases to trimming and J lost 2 bases, with 10 bases between them. Data came from immunoSEQ multiplex PCR; TCRdb stores just in-frame clones and leaves some out. The sample yields approximately 76,000 clones, 75% to 90% seen once. This TCR came from an adult with an advanced solid tumor such as melanoma, head and neck, liver or kidney cancer. The sample was CD4+ or CD8+ T cells sorted from blood, taken in a trial of the OX40 agonist ivuxolimab. V and J are TRBV6-6 and TRBJ1-5; D not certain. The CDR3 spells CASSYTRGGNQPQHF. CDR3 sequence (DNA): TGTGCCAGCAGTTACACCCGGGGAGGCAATCAGCCCCAGCATTTT.